The 6 T cell receptor beta chains listed next were all sequenced from one sample in a study of T cells in women clearing cervical HPV infection. TCRdb keeps only in-frame clones here, not all; method: immunoSEQ multiplex PCR. The data include tens of thousands of clones; the top ten clones carry under 10%. Material for sequencing was blood buffy coat. The receptors were sampled from a woman between 18 and 70 years old with a cervical HPV16 infection that either progressed to CIN3+ or cleared (not recorded which).

A word on this clone: The sequenced fragment ends 3 residues before the CDR3 boundary, so the rest is inferred from the germline J gene. This chain joins TRBV18 and TRBJ2-1, with 11 positions matching TRBD2. The trim removed 2 bases at V and 8 bases at J, leaving 11 bases unmatched. Germline CDR1 KGHSH, CDR2 LQKENI. CDR3 length equals 17 residues. CDR3 DNA, as far as it was read: TGTGCCAGCTCACCAATTGAACTAGCGGGGGTCGTGGATGAG. This codes for CASSPIELAGVVDE. The entire CDR3 protein is CASSPIELAGVVDEQFF.

With respect to this clone: The read is 3 residues too short to cover the CDR3 end, so that end is filled in from the germline J gene. This chain joins TRBV12-3 or TRBV12-4 and TRBJ2-2, with 14 bases matching TRBD2. This CDR3 is built from 16 residues. V was clipped by 6 bases and J by 6 bases; unmatched bases: 6. The CDR3 bases that were read are TGTGCCAGCAGCAAACGGGGACTAGCGGGGGCCGGGGAG. Its protein is CASSKRGLAGAGE. The entire CDR3 protein reads CASSKRGLAGAGELFF.

As concerns this clone: Coverage ceases 3 residues before the CDR3 finishes, and the germline J gene fills in the end. The chain is built from TRBV7-3 and TRBJ2-7, with 7 bases lining up with TRBD1. The CDR3 runs to 14 residues. Germline V gene data show CDR1 as SGHTA and CDR2 as FQGTGA. V lost 5 bases and J lost 2; bases outside the gene matches: 6. CDR3 loop: CASSKTGTAYEQYF. The part of the CDR3 DNA that was read is TGTGCCAGCAGCAAAACCGGGACAGCCTACGAG.

In the case of this clone: The read finishes 3 residues shy of the CDR3 end, and the germline J gene is used to complete it. V and J are TRBV20-1 and TRBJ2-7; possibly TRBD1 for D (5 bases). V dropped 0 bases and J dropped 6 bases, with 15 bases sitting between them. The CDR3 totals 14 residues. Germline CDR1 is DFQATT and CDR2 is SNEGSKA (reference sequence). CDR3 region: CSARDHAGFSEQYF. Partial CDR3 DNA: TGCAGTGCTAGAGATCACGCAGGGTTCAGCGAG.

A remark on this clone: The read ends 3 residues before the CDR3 terminus; that terminus is restored from the germline J gene. V gene TRBV6-1 combines with J gene TRBJ1-5; a possible D gene is TRBD1 (6 bases). The CDR3 is made up of 16 amino acids. The germline V gene encodes CDR1 MNHNS and CDR2 SASEGT. Trimming shortened V by 0 bases and J by 3 bases, and 12 bases separated the two germline ends. The CDR3 spells CASSEATGNDNQPQHF. The covered CDR3 bases are TGTGCCAGCAGTGAAGCGACAGGAAATGACAATCAGCCC.

Comments on this clone: From the germline J gene comes the end of the CDR3, since the read stops 3 residues before it. The chain uses TRBV5-1 and TRBJ2-1; perhaps TRBD1 as D (5 bases). Trimming took off 0 bases at V and 8 bases at J, with 12 bases between the two ends. The CDR3 is 14 residues long. Looked up from germline, CDR1 is SGHRS and CDR2 is YFSETQ. CDR3 sequence reads: CASSLGQIGDEQFF. Incomplete CDR3 DNA: TGCGCCAGCAGCTTGGGACAGATCGGTGATGAG.